This T cell receptor (beta chain) was profiled in a study of metastatic and nonmetastatic thyroid tumors. Study background: Repertoires of blood and of tissue (tumor or nodule) from malignant and benign thyroid patients were compared.

This clone was counted ten times or more. Using MiXCR, TCRdb reanalyzed the PCR reads. This table holds more than 30,000 clones, approximately 20% found once. The entire patient cohort was treatment-naive prior to thyroid surgery. CDR1 is MNHNS, CDR2 SASEGT, per germline. V lost 10 bases to trimming and J lost 0 bases; unmatched junction nucleotides: 11. The CDR3 sequence is 16 residues long. The V and J genes are TRBV6-1 and TRBJ2-2; TRBD1 matches 7 bases. This receptor was obtained from a female donor with papillary thyroid cancer or a benign thyroid nodule (not recorded which). Some clones in this sample may be carry-over from other donors' samples. Sequenced material: blood. The CDR3 DNA reads as TGTGCCACCGGACAGGAGAAAATTCCGAACACCGGGGAGCTGTTTTTT. Residues: CATGQEKIPNTGELFF.